One sample yielded the 14 T cell receptor beta chains listed below, sequenced in a study of blood T cell repertoires in COVID-19. Sequenced by immunoSEQ multiplex PCR; TCRdb stores in-frame clones only, minus some. The table shows approximately 300,000 clones, with roughly 86% occurring only once. The sample comprised peripheral blood. The receptors shown here come from a woman in her twenties or thirties with COVID-19, enrolled during active disease.

The V and J genes are TRBV29-1 and TRBJ2-3; TRBD2 agrees at 9 bases. Looked up from germline, CDR1 is SQVTM and CDR2 is ANQGSEA. The J segment lost 3 bases and the V segment lost 4 bases, leaving 11 bases of the junction unmatched. This CDR3 has 16 amino acids. The CDR3 DNA reads as TGCAGCGTTGTTGGGTCGGCGGGGGGGCGAACAGATACGCAGTATTTT. Translated, it gives CSVVGSAGGRTDTQYF.

The chain recombines TRBV6-1 with TRBJ1-5, with 7 bases aligning to TRBD1. The CDR3 sequence is 16 residues long. From germline, CDR1 is MNHNS and CDR2 SASEGT. With V trimmed by 4 bases and J by 7 bases, 13 bases remained unmatched. CDR3 region: CASSVLSGGHVQPQHF. In DNA form, the CDR3 reads TGTGCCAGCAGTGTTCTCTCAGGGGGTCATGTACAGCCCCAGCATTTT.

The rearrangement joins TRBV27 to TRBJ1-5; 7 nucleotides agree with TRBD1. The CDR3 covers 14 residues. Germline values: CDR1 MNHEY, CDR2 SMNVEV (reference sequence). V lost 3 bases and J lost 4; bases outside the gene matches: 3. CDR3 bases: TGTGCCAGCAGTTTGACAGGGCGAAATCAGCCCCAGCATTTT. Translating gives CASSLTGRNQPQHF.

This chain uses TRBV3-1 (or the pseudogene TRBV3-2) with TRBJ1-2; 8 bases are shared with TRBD1. V lost 4 bases, J lost 2 bases, and 9 bases stayed unmatched. CDR1 is LGHDT and CDR2 is YNNKEL in the germline V gene (reference sequence). This CDR3 has 16 residues. CDR3 amino acids: CASSLDRVSGNYGYTF. The CDR3 DNA reads as TGTGCCAGCAGCCTGGACAGGGTCAGCGGGAACTATGGCTACACCTTC.

This clone was seen a handful of times. The chain couples TRBV19 to TRBJ1-5, with 9 bases that match TRBD1. The V gene end was trimmed by 7 bases and the J gene end by 2 bases; junction bases not matched to a gene: 6. This CDR3 is built from 15 residues. Germline CDR1 and CDR2: LNHDA and SQIVND (reference sequence). CDR3 DNA: TGTGCCAGTAATGGACAGGGGATCGGCAATCAGCCCCAGCATTTT. Its protein product is CASNGQGIGNQPQHF.

The chain carries TRBV21-1 and TRBJ2-2; the listed D gene, TRBD2, was not tested against the DNA. TRBV21-1 is listed as a pseudogene. CDR3 length equals 17 residues. In DNA form, the CDR3 reads TGTGCCAGCGTGGGGGGAATGAAAGGGCGCGACCCCGGGGAGCTGTTTTTT. Translated, it gives CASVGGMKGRDPGELFF.

This chain uses TRBV6-6 with TRBJ1-4, with a weak D call TRBD1 (5 bases). The CDR3 length is 15 residues. V was clipped by 6 bases and J by 1 base, with 12 bases between them. Germline V CDR1 and CDR2: MNHNY, SVGAGI (reference sequence). The CDR3 spells CASSPRQRTNEKLFF. In DNA, the CDR3 is TGTGCCAGCAGCCCCCGACAGAGAACTAATGAAAAACTGTTTTTT.

This clone appeared a single time. The chain employs TRBV12-3 or TRBV12-4 and TRBJ2-7, with D possibly matching TRBD1 (6 bases). This CDR3 contains 13 residues. V shed 6 bases and J shed 3 bases, with 12 bases lying between them. CDR3 bases: TGTGCCAGCAGGAAGGACAGAAGCTACGAGCAGTACTTC. The encoded protein is CASRKDRSYEQYF.

This clone was recorded once. The chain links TRBV3-1 (or the pseudogene TRBV3-2) to TRBJ2-3; the D gene is possibly TRBD2 (6 bases). The CDR3 extends over 14 amino acids. Germline V gene sequence: CDR1 LGHDT, CDR2 YNNKEL (reference sequence). V lost 3 bases and J lost 4, with 11 bases in between. The CDR3 region has the DNA TGTGCCAGCAGCCACATTCCGGGGGCAGATACGCAGTATTTT. It translates to CASSHIPGADTQYF.

The V gene is TRBV11-2, the J gene TRBJ1-6, with D unresolved. Trimming removed 6 bases from V and 7 bases from J, with 19 bases in between. The CDR3 extends over 16 amino acids. The germline CDR1 and CDR2 sequences are SGHAT and FQNNGV. The DNA for the CDR3 is TGTGCCAGCAGTCCCTCGGTCGGCAGGCAGAATTCACCCCTCCACTTT. The encoded protein is CASSPSVGRQNSPLHF.

The genes are TRBV6-5 and TRBJ1-5; D uncertain. Germline values: CDR1 MNHEY, CDR2 SVGAGI. Trimming removed 6 bases at V and 1 base at J, with 13 bases between. The CDR3 has 15 amino acids. The CDR3 spells CASRRKGDSNQPQHF. The CDR3 coding sequence is TGTGCCAGCAGACGAAAGGGAGACAGCAATCAGCCCCAGCATTTT.

The chain employs TRBV27 and TRBJ1-2; 8 positions agree with TRBD1. The trim removed 11 bases at V and 2 bases at J, leaving 10 bases unmatched. CDR3 length: 14 amino acids. From germline, CDR1 is MNHEY and CDR2 SMNVEV (reference sequence). As DNA, the CDR3 is TGTGCCTCGGCCCCGCAGGGGGCGAACTATGGCTACACCTTC. Encoded protein: CASAPQGANYGYTF.

J is TRBJ2-7 and V is TRBV9; 7 positions agree with TRBD1. From germline, CDR1 is SGDLS and CDR2 YYNGEE. V trimming: 4 bases; J trimming: 6 bases; junction bases outside the gene matches: 13. The CDR3 sequence is 15 residues long. CDR3 residues: CASSLTGTEISEQYF. CDR3 nucleotide sequence: TGTGCCAGCAGCCTCACCGGGACAGAAATTAGCGAGCAGTACTTC.

The genes are TRBV5-1 and TRBJ2-1, with TRBD1 matching 9 bases. The germline gives CDR1 SGHRS, CDR2 YFSETQ. This CDR3 comprises 16 residues. The trim removed 4 bases at V and 4 bases at J, leaving 9 bases unmatched. CDR3 in amino acids: CASSPHWDRDYNEQFF. The DNA for the CDR3 is TGCGCCAGCAGCCCCCATTGGGACAGGGATTACAATGAGCAGTTCTTC. The full variable domain, completed using reference TRBV5-1 and TRBJ2-1, is KAGVTQTPRYLIKTRGQQVTLSCSPISGHRSVSWYQQTPGQGLQFLFEYFSETQRNKGNFPGRFSGRQFSNSRSEMNVSTLELGDSALYLCASSPHWDRDYNEQFFGPGTRLTVL.